Listed below are T cell receptor beta chains from one sample, sequenced in a study of control samples from healthy donors and cancer patients. The assay was immunoSEQ multiplex PCR, and TCRdb's table has in-frame clones only and misses some. The sample has around 57,000 clones, approximately 90% seen once. Specimen: PBMCs. These TCRs come from a man aged 30-40 years with colorectal cancer. Each CDR3 is given with its conserved first and last residue. The D gene is left open where the match is weak. Clone size is shown for a subset of rows, as once, few, many or a class of expanded clone.

>TRBJ1-3|-|16|TRBV3-1/TRBV3-2|-
TGTGCCAGCAGCCCGGGAGCGGGCATGTCTGGAAACACCATATATTTT
CASSPGAGMSGNTIYF
>TRBJ1-1|TRBD1|16|TRBV19|-
TGTGCCAGTAGTATAGTCCGGACAGGCGAAGGCACTGAAGCTTTCTTT
CASSIVRTGEGTEAFF
>TRBJ2-3|TRBD2|17|TRBV5-4|-
TGTGCCAGCAGCTTGGAGTCCTTAGCGGGCGAGACAGATACGCAGTATTTT
CASSLESLAGETDTQYF
>TRBJ1-2|-|16|TRBV7-9|-
TGTGCCAGCAGCTTAGGCGTGGGATCAGCGTCGGAGGGCTACACCTTC
CASSLGVGSASEGYTF
>TRBJ1-2|TRBD1|15|TRBV4-1|-
TGCGCCAGCAGCCAAGATCTCGGGACAGCCTATGGCTACACCTTC
CASSQDLGTAYGYTF
>TRBJ2-5|TRBD2|16|TRBV6-6|-
TGTGCCAGCAGTCTAAGCTTAGCGGGGTACCAAGAGACCCAGTACTTC
CASSLSLAGYQETQYF
>TRBJ2-2|TRBD1|16|TRBV4-3|-
TGCGCCAGCAGCGCTTCCGGGACAGGAAACACCGGGGAGCTGTTTTTT
CASSASGTGNTGELFF
>TRBJ2-2|-|15|TRBV5-1|-
TGCGCCAGCAGCTTAATAGCCCAAAACACCGGGGAGCTGTTTTTT
CASSLIAQNTGELFF
>TRBJ1-1|-|11|TRBV5-1|-
TGCGCCAGCAGCTTGGGGGCTGAAGCTTTCTTT
CASSLGAEAFF
>TRBJ1-1|-|14|TRBV27|-
TGTGCCAGCAGGATACAGGAGGCGCAAGGTGAAGCTTTCTTT
CASRIQEAQGEAFF
>TRBJ1-4|-|15|TRBV6-5|-
TGTGCCAGCAGTTACGGGGACGGAATTAATGAAAAACTGTTTTTT
CASSYGDGINEKLFF
>TRBJ1-1|-|13|TRBV5-4|-
TGTGCCAGCAGCTCTGGGGAGTACACTGAAGCTTTCTTT
CASSSGEYTEAFF
>TRBJ2-1|-|12|TRBV5-1|-
TGCGCCAGCAGCTTGAATATCAATGAGCAGTTCTTC
CASSLNINEQFF
>TRBJ2-5|TRBD2|16|TRBV7-2|-
TGTGCCAGCAGCTTAGTTCCTAGCGGGGGGGCGGAGACCCAGTACTTC
CASSLVPSGGAETQYF
>TRBJ1-1|-|14|TRBV25-1|-
TGTGCCAGCAGTGAATATGGGGGGAGCACTGAAGCTTTCTTT
CASSEYGGSTEAFF
>TRBJ2-1|-|15|TRBV4-3|-
TGCGCCAGCAGCCAAGGAACGGGGAAAGACAATGAGCAGTTCTTC
CASSQGTGKDNEQFF
>TRBJ2-1|TRBD1|16|TRBV5-1|-
TGCGCCAGCAGCACGAGGGGCAGGGGGTCCAACAATGAGCAGTTCTTC
CASSTRGRGSNNEQFF
>TRBJ2-4|-|15|TRBV3-1/TRBV3-2|-
TGTGCCAGCAGCCAATGGAAGGGACTCAAAAACATTCAGTACTTC
CASSQWKGLKNIQYF
>TRBJ2-2|TRBD1|19|TRBV13|once
TGTGCCAGCAGCTATACATCTGACCCGTACAGGGGGCGAGGCGGGGAGCTGTTTTTT
CASSYTSDPYRGRGGELFF
>TRBJ1-5|TRBD1|15|TRBV19|-
TGTGCCAGTATCGGGACAGGGAAGGGCAATCAGCCCCAGCATTTT
CASIGTGKGNQPQHF
>TRBJ1-4|-|14|TRBV5-1|-
TGCGCCAGCAGCCAAGGGACAACTAATGAAAAACTGTTTTTT
CASSQGTTNEKLFF
>TRBJ1-1|-|12|TRBV5-6|-
TGTGCCAGCAGCTTGAGGACAGCCGGGGGAATCTTT
CASSLRTAGGIF
>TRBJ1-1|TRBD1|14|TRBV5-6|-
TGTGCCAGCAGCGGGGTGGGGGACAGCACTGAAGCTTTCTTT
CASSGVGDSTEAFF
>TRBJ1-1|-|14|TRBV27|-
TGTGCCAGCAGTTTCATTGAAGGGCAGGCTGAAGCTTTCTTT
CASSFIEGQAEAFF
>TRBJ1-1|-|14|TRBV6-5|-
TGTGCCAGCAGTTTTGACGGAACTTACACTGAAGCTTTCTTT
CASSFDGTYTEAFF
>TRBJ1-6|-|15|TRBV30|-
TGTGCCTGGAGTGAGTGGGCGGGGGCCGATTCACCCCTCCACTTT
CAWSEWAGADSPLHF
>TRBJ2-7|-|15|TRBV10-3|-
TGTGCCATCAGTGAGGAGGGGGGCGTGGGTTACGAGCAGTACTTC
CAISEEGGVGYEQYF
>TRBJ2-7|-|11|TRBV5-6|-
TGTGCCAGCAGCTTGAGGGGCGAGCAGTACTTC
CASSLRGEQYF
>TRBJ2-7|TRBD2|13|TRBV5-6|few
TGTGCCAGCAGCATCGCCGGGACTAGCGAGCAGTACTTC
CASSIAGTSEQYF
>TRBJ1-6|-|12|TRBV19|-
TGTGCCAGTAGTATTCCGAATTCACCCCTCCACTTT
CASSIPNSPLHF
>TRBJ1-1|-|14|TRBV6-5|few
TGTGCCAGCAGGGACATAAACAAAGACACTGAAGCTTTCTTT
CASRDINKDTEAFF
>TRBJ2-2|-|15|TRBV24-1|-
TGTGCCACCAGTGGGGACACTCCGGACACCGGGGAGCTGTTTTTT
CATSGDTPDTGELFF
>TRBJ1-1|-|15|TRBV18|-
TGTGCCAGCTCACCGAGGGGGGTGAGGGGGACTGAAGCTTTCTTT
CASSPRGVRGTEAFF
>TRBJ1-2|-|10|TRBV2|-
TGTGCCAGCATCGGGGGAGGCTACACCTTC
CASIGGGYTF
>TRBJ1-6|-|13|TRBV10-3|-
TGTGCCATCAGTGGGGGAGATCAGTCACCCCTCCACTTT
CAISGGDQSPLHF
>TRBJ1-6|-|14|TRBV6-2/TRBV6-3|-
TGTGCCAGCAGTTACTCGACGGCAGTTTCACCCCTCCACTTT
CASSYSTAVSPLHF
>TRBJ1-1|TRBD1|11|TRBV20-1|-
TGCAGTGCTTCAGGGGGAGTTGGAGCTTTCTTT
CSASGGVGAFF
>TRBJ1-1|-|15|TRBV11-2|-
TGTGCCAGCAGCCCCTCGGCGGAGATCTACACTGAAGCTTTCTTT
CASSPSAEIYTEAFF
>TRBJ1-2|-|15|TRBV9|-
TGTGCCAGCAGCGTAGTCGCAGGGGCCTACTATGGCTACACCTTC
CASSVVAGAYYGYTF
>TRBJ2-7|TRBD2|16|TRBV7-2|few
TGTGCCAGCAGCTTAGACCAGGGGACTAGCGGGTACGAGCAGTACTTC
CASSLDQGTSGYEQYF
>TRBJ1-1|-|14|TRBV27|-
TGTGCCAGCAGTTTCGGGACCTTGAACACTGAAGCTTTCTTT
CASSFGTLNTEAFF
>TRBJ1-1|-|14|TRBV7-2|-
TGTGCCAGCAGCTTAGCCTCCCGGATCCCTGAAGCTTTCTTT
CASSLASRIPEAFF
>TRBJ1-3|-|14|TRBV25-1|-
TGTGCCAGCAGTGAGACGTCGGTCCGAAACACCATATATTTT
CASSETSVRNTIYF
>TRBJ2-3|TRBD1|15|TRBV30|-
TGTGCCTGGAGTCGGCCGGGACAGGGAGGTCGTACGCAGTATTTT
CAWSRPGQGGRTQYF
>TRBJ2-7|-|12|TRBV25-1|once
TGTGCCTGTGGACCCATGGGCTACGAGCAGTACTTC
CACGPMGYEQYF
>TRBJ1-2|-|13|TRBV12-3/TRBV12-4|-
TGTGCCAGCAGTGGCAGGGAAAGCTATGGCTACACCTTC
CASSGRESYGYTF
>TRBJ1-2|-|12|TRBV6-5|few
TGTGCCAGCACTCCTTCAGGAGGTGGCTACACCTTC
CASTPSGGGYTF
>TRBJ1-6|TRBD1|14|TRBV5-4|once
TGTGCCAGCAGCTTGGACAGGGGATACCCACCCCTCCACTTT
CASSLDRGYPPLHF
>TRBJ1-1|-|14|TRBV5-1|-
TGCGCCAGCAGCCCCCGGGGAGTGATCAATGAAGCTTTCTTT
CASSPRGVINEAFF
>TRBJ1-5|TRBD1|14|TRBV19|-
TGTGCCAGTAGTTCCGGGACAGGGGGCCAGCCCCAGCATTTT
CASSSGTGGQPQHF
>TRBJ1-2|-|12|TRBV5-6|-
TGTGCCAGCAGCTTAGGAAACTATGGCTACACCTTC
CASSLGNYGYTF
>TRBJ2-6|TRBD1|17|TRBV4-3|-
TGCGCCAGCAGCCAAGATTCCAGGGGGCCTGGGGCCAACGTCCTGACTTTC
CASSQDSRGPGANVLTF
>TRBJ2-3|TRBD2|16|TRBV7-2|-
TGTGCCAGCAGCTTAGCTAGCGGGGGTAACACAGATACGCAGTATTTT
CASSLASGGNTDTQYF
>TRBJ2-4|-|16|TRBV7-9|-
TGTGCCAGCAGCTCCTCCCCGGGGAGGGCCAAAAACATTCAGTACTTC
CASSSSPGRAKNIQYF
>TRBJ1-5|TRBD1|15|TRBV5-8|-
TGTGCCAGCAGCTTCTCAGGGGGCGGGGGTCAGCCCCAGCATTTT
CASSFSGGGGQPQHF
>TRBJ1-5|-|13|TRBV14|-
TGTGCCAGCAGCGGGGGCCACAATCAGCCCCAGCATTTT
CASSGGHNQPQHF
>TRBJ2-1|TRBD1|15|TRBV5-1|-
TGCGCCAGCAGCTTGAGGACAGGGGCCTACAATGAGCAGTTCTTC
CASSLRTGAYNEQFF
>TRBJ2-2|TRBD1|15|TRBV6-1|-
TGTGCCAGCAGTGAACAGGGACAGGGCTCCGGGGAGCTGTTTTTT
CASSEQGQGSGELFF
>TRBJ2-1|TRBD2|15|TRBV5-5|-
TGTGCCAGCAGCCGAGGACTTCGGGGGGTCAATGAGCAGTTCTTC
CASSRGLRGVNEQFF
>TRBJ2-3|-|16|TRBV5-6|once
TGTGCCAGCAGCTTGTGGACTTCGACAGTACGGGATACGCAGTATTTT
CASSLWTSTVRDTQYF